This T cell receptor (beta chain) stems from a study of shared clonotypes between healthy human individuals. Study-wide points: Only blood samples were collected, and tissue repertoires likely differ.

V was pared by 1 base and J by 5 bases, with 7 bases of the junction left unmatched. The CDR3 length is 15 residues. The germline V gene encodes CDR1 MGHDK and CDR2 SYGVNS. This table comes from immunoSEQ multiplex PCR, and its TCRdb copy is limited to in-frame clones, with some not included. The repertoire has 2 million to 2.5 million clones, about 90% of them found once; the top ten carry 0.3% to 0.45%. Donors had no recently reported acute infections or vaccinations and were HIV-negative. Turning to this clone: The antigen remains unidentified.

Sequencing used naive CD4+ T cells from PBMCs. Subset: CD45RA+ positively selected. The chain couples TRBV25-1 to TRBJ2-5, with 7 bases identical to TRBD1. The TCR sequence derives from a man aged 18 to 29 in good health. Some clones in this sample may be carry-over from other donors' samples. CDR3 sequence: CASSELTGPGETQYF. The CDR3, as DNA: TGTGCCAGCAGTGAATTGACAGGGCCCGGGGAGACCCAGTACTTC. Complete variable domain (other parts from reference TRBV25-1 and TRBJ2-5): EADIYQTPRYLVIGTGKKITLECSQTMGHDKMYWYQQDPGMELHLIHYSYGVNSTEKGDLSSESTVSRIRTEHFPLTLESARPSHTSQYLCASSELTGPGETQYFGPGTRLLVL.